The T cell receptor beta chain under discussion was sequenced for a study of molecular identifiers for immune sequencing clone quantification. Germline lookup yields CDR1 SGHTA and CDR2 FQGNSA. This CDR3 has 16 residues. V was clipped by 1 base and J by 6 bases; unmatched bases: 7. TCRdb reprocessed the PCR reads via MiXCR and lists one record per CDR3 protein. This table holds about 510,000 distinct CDR3 sequences, about 25% found once. V is TRBV7-2 and J is TRBJ2-1; 9 nucleotides match TRBD2. The material sequenced was naive CD8+ T cells from blood, with Jurkat cell RNA spiked in. Subset indicated: FACS-sorted CD8+CD4-CCR7+CD45RA+ naive T cells. The receptor comes from a human donor in good health. Some libraries in this study had Jurkat cell RNA spiked in. CDR3 region: CASSLGAGGRGNEQFF. CDR3 in DNA: TGTGCCAGCAGCTTAGGAGCGGGAGGCCGGGGCAATGAGCAGTTCTTC.